This T cell receptor (beta chain) was sequenced for a study of cytomegalovirus exposure and HLA in healthy donors. The CDR3 has 13 residues. The V gene's germline CDR1 is SSHAT and CDR2 FNYEAQ (reference sequence). The trim removed 5 bases at V and 5 bases at J, leaving 5 bases unmatched. Primers: 60 Vbeta forward and 13 Jbeta reverse. Some clones are missing from TCRdb's copy, which holds only in-frame ones; the method was immunoSEQ multiplex PCR. The top ten hold about 5.7% of the sample, which has roughly 120,000 clones, 69% seen once. The TCR originated in a woman between 70 and 85 years old in good health and CMV-seropositive. Material: PBMCs. The chain couples TRBV7-7 to TRBJ2-5; TRBD1 matches 7 bases. CDR3 DNA: TGTGCCAGCAGCCGGGACAGAGGGGAGACCCAGTACTTC. Its translation: CASSRDRGETQYF.